These T cell receptor beta chains were read from a single sample in a study of cytomegalovirus exposure and HLA in healthy donors. Profiled with immunoSEQ multiplex PCR; TCRdb holds only in-frame clones, not every one. Here the sample spans about 120,000 clones, around 90% being singletons. Sequenced input: PBMCs. These receptors all come from a young woman in good health and CMV-seronegative. CDR3s include the opening cysteine and the closing phenylalanine or tryptophan. A D gene is named only where the DNA matches it firmly. Clone sizes are given selectively: once, few, many, or a class where the clone is expanded.

V: TRBV18; D: TRBD1; J: TRBJ1-3; size: NA; CDR3: CASSPLTGQGVHTIYF; DNA: TGTGCCAGCTCACCACTGACGGGACAGGGGGTGCACACCATATATTTT
V: TRBV23-1; D: NA; J: TRBJ2-3; size: NA; CDR3: CASNNFRDGRLDTQYF; DNA: TGCGCCAGCAATAACTTCCGGGACGGGAGACTCGATACGCAGTATTTT
V: TRBV27; D: TRBD2; J: TRBJ2-5; size: NA; CDR3: CASSLEGGRAGTQYF; DNA: TGTGCCAGCAGTTTGGAGGGCGGGAGGGCCGGGACCCAGTACTTC
V: TRBV5-1; D: TRBD2; J: TRBJ2-3; size: NA; CDR3: CASSYGLAVSTDTQYF; DNA: TGCGCCAGCAGCTATGGACTAGCGGTTAGCACAGATACGCAGTATTTT
V: TRBV10-1; D: TRBD2; J: TRBJ2-1; size: NA; CDR3: CASSESAGGGAEQFF; DNA: TGCGCCAGCAGTGAGTCGGCGGGAGGCGGGGCTGAGCAGTTCTTC
V: TRBV21-1; D: NA; J: TRBJ1-1; size: NA; CDR3: CASTTGGRDTEAFF; DNA: TGTGCCAGCACCACAGGGGGCAGGGACACTGAAGCTTTCTTT
V: TRBV7-9; D: TRBD1; J: TRBJ2-1; size: NA; CDR3: CASSLVRGFLENEQFF; DNA: TGTGCCAGCAGCTTAGTCAGGGGGTTTTTGGAAAATGAGCAGTTCTTC
V: TRBV4-1; D: NA; J: TRBJ2-1; size: NA; CDR3: CASSQANEQFF; DNA: TGCGCCAGCAGCCAAGCGAATGAGCAGTTCTTC
V: TRBV5-8; D: TRBD1; J: TRBJ2-7; size: NA; CDR3: CASSTGTGGNEQYF; DNA: TGTGCCAGCAGCACAGGGACAGGGGGAAACGAGCAGTACTTC
V: TRBV21-1; D: NA; J: TRBJ2-7; size: NA; CDR3: CASSKDWGGLASTYEQYF; DNA: TGTGCCAGCAGCAAAGATTGGGGAGGACTAGCGTCTACCTACGAGCAGTACTTC
V: TRBV11-3; D: NA; J: TRBJ2-3; size: NA; CDR3: CASSYAGSDTQYF; DNA: TGTGCCAGCAGCTATGCGGGCTCAGATACGCAGTATTTT
V: TRBV19; D: NA; J: TRBJ2-5; size: NA; CDR3: CASSIAGQGGETQYF; DNA: TGTGCCAGTAGTATAGCTGGGCAGGGCGGTGAGACCCAGTACTTC
V: TRBV6-5; D: TRBD1; J: TRBJ1-2; size: NA; CDR3: CASSLVTGGYGYTF; DNA: TGTGCCAGCAGCCTCGTGACAGGGGGGTATGGCTACACCTTC
V: TRBV14; D: TRBD1; J: TRBJ1-3; size: few; CDR3: CASSIHRGGGNTIYF; DNA: TGTGCCAGCAGCATCCACAGGGGTGGCGGAAACACCATATATTTT
V: TRBV7-2; D: TRBD1; J: TRBJ2-5; size: once; CDR3: CASSTNPGGVGQETQYF; DNA: TGTGCCAGCAGCACCAACCCAGGGGGCGTGGGGCAAGAGACCCAGTACTTC
V: TRBV5-4; D: TRBD1; J: TRBJ1-3; size: NA; CDR3: CASSRGQGSGNTIYF; DNA: TGTGCCAGCAGCCGCGGACAGGGATCCGGAAACACCATATATTTT
V: TRBV7-2; D: NA; J: TRBJ2-3; size: NA; CDR3: CASSLSTDTQYF; DNA: TGTGCCAGCAGCTTATCTACAGATACGCAGTATTTT
V: TRBV19; D: TRBD2; J: TRBJ2-7; size: NA; CDR3: CASSINTGGYEQYF; DNA: TGTGCCAGTAGTATAAATACGGGAGGGTACGAGCAGTACTTC
V: TRBV7-8; D: TRBD1; J: TRBJ2-5; size: NA; CDR3: CASSLGTGVYQETQYF; DNA: TGTGCCAGCAGCTTAGGAACAGGGGTGTACCAAGAGACCCAGTACTTC
V: TRBV21-1; D: NA; J: TRBJ2-1; size: NA; CDR3: CASSKGQSSYNEQFF; DNA: TGTGCCAGCAGCAAGGGACAGAGCTCCTACAATGAGCAGTTCTTC
V: TRBV11-3; D: TRBD1; J: TRBJ1-2; size: NA; CDR3: CASSPRDRAFVGTF; DNA: TGTGCCAGCAGCCCCCGGGACAGGGCGTTTGTCGGCACCTTC
V: TRBV4-1; D: TRBD1; J: TRBJ2-7; size: NA; CDR3: CASSLSGTGVSEQYF; DNA: TGCGCCAGCAGCTTATCCGGGACAGGGGTTTCCGAGCAGTACTTC
V: TRBV4-2; D: NA; J: TRBJ1-3; size: NA; CDR3: CASSQAADSGNTIYF; DNA: TGTGCCAGCAGCCAGGCGGCCGACTCTGGAAACACCATATATTTT
V: TRBV2; D: TRBD2; J: TRBJ2-7; size: NA; CDR3: CASIWTSGGYEQYF; DNA: TGTGCCAGCATCTGGACTAGCGGGGGGTACGAGCAGTACTTC
V: TRBV29-1; D: TRBD1; J: TRBJ2-7; size: NA; CDR3: CSVLTGGLNEQYF; DNA: TGCAGCGTCTTGACAGGGGGCCTCAACGAGCAGTACTTC
V: TRBV7-9; D: TRBD1; J: TRBJ2-7; size: NA; CDR3: CASRYAGTGGDEQYF; DNA: TGTGCCAGCAGGTACGCCGGGACAGGGGGCGACGAGCAGTACTTC
V: TRBV27; D: NA; J: TRBJ2-7; size: NA; CDR3: CASSLRAGLAYEQYF; DNA: TGTGCCAGCAGTTTGCGGGCGGGCCTGGCCTACGAGCAGTACTTC
V: TRBV9; D: TRBD2; J: TRBJ2-3; size: NA; CDR3: CASSVEASGGTDTQYF; DNA: TGTGCCAGCAGCGTAGAGGCTAGCGGGGGCACAGATACGCAGTATTTT
V: TRBV5-1; D: TRBD1; J: TRBJ1-5; size: NA; CDR3: CASSLGTGKSNQPQHF; DNA: TGCGCCAGCAGCTTGGGGACAGGGAAAAGCAATCAGCCCCAGCATTTT
V: TRBV5-5; D: NA; J: TRBJ2-7; size: NA; CDR3: CASSLGPGGSYEQYF; DNA: TGTGCCAGCAGCTTGGGGCCAGGGGGGTCCTACGAGCAGTACTTC
V: TRBV4-1; D: NA; J: TRBJ2-7; size: NA; CDR3: CASSQITSGPPGPPYEQYF; DNA: TGCGCCAGCAGCCAGATCACATCAGGGCCCCCCGGGCCCCCCTACGAGCAGTACTTC
V: TRBV5-4; D: NA; J: TRBJ1-1; size: once; CDR3: CASSSRTKNTEAFF; DNA: TGTGCCAGCAGCTCCCGTACAAAGAACACTGAAGCTTTCTTT
V: TRBV4-1; D: NA; J: TRBJ1-1; size: NA; CDR3: CASSQDRQQGTEAFF; DNA: TGCGCCAGCAGCCAAGATAGACAGCAGGGCACTGAAGCTTTCTTT
V: TRBV9; D: NA; J: TRBJ2-6; size: NA; CDR3: CASSEGIGTGANVLTF; DNA: TGTGCCAGCAGCGAGGGGATAGGGACTGGGGCCAACGTCCTGACTTTC
V: TRBV6-1; D: NA; J: TRBJ2-7; size: NA; CDR3: CASSTAGEQYF; DNA: TGTGCCAGCAGTACGGCGGGCGAGCAGTACTTC
V: TRBV2; D: TRBD1; J: TRBJ2-1; size: NA; CDR3: CASSTDRGDYNEQFF; DNA: TGTGCCAGCAGTACGGACAGGGGGGATTACAATGAGCAGTTCTTC
V: TRBV13; D: NA; J: TRBJ2-4; size: NA; CDR3: CASSHRDKNIQYF; DNA: TGTGCCAGCAGCCACCGGGACAAAAACATTCAGTACTTC
V: TRBV4-1; D: TRBD1; J: TRBJ2-7; size: NA; CDR3: CASSQVEWDRRFSYEQYF; DNA: TGCGCCAGCAGCCAAGTCGAATGGGACAGGAGGTTCTCCTACGAGCAGTACTTC
V: TRBV7-8; D: TRBD2; J: TRBJ2-2; size: NA; CDR3: CASTPGGGRKSGELFF; DNA: TGTGCCAGCACCCCGGGGGGCGGGAGGAAGTCCGGGGAGCTGTTTTTT
V: TRBV7-6; D: NA; J: TRBJ2-3; size: NA; CDR3: CASSLRSGESDTQYF; DNA: TGTGCCAGCAGCTTAAGGTCGGGAGAGTCAGATACGCAGTATTTT
V: TRBV6-5; D: NA; J: TRBJ2-1; size: NA; CDR3: CASSFLLSNYNEQFF; DNA: TGTGCCAGCAGTTTCTTATTGAGTAACTACAATGAGCAGTTCTTC
V: TRBV6-7; D: TRBD1; J: TRBJ2-3; size: few; CDR3: CASSTDREGWSSTDTQYF; DNA: TGTGCCAGCAGTACGGACAGGGAAGGATGGAGTAGCACAGATACGCAGTATTTT
V: TRBV15; D: TRBD1; J: TRBJ1-5; size: NA; CDR3: CATSRATGASNQPQHF; DNA: TGTGCCACCAGCAGAGCGACAGGGGCCAGCAATCAGCCCCAGCATTTT
V: TRBV5-1; D: NA; J: TRBJ1-2; size: NA; CDR3: CASSPPRDEGYGYTF; DNA: TGCGCCAGCAGCCCCCCCCGGGATGAGGGCTATGGCTACACCTTC
V: TRBV5-1; D: NA; J: TRBJ2-5; size: NA; CDR3: CASSHRYRASGETQYF; DNA: TGCGCCAGCAGCCACCGTTACAGGGCGAGTGGGGAGACCCAGTACTTC
V: TRBV6-6; D: TRBD1; J: TRBJ1-2; size: once; CDR3: CASSYSTGGPYGYTF; DNA: TGTGCCAGCAGTTACTCTACAGGGGGCCCCTATGGCTACACCTTC
V: TRBV2; D: NA; J: TRBJ1-4; size: NA; CDR3: CASKFLSATNEKLFF; DNA: TGTGCCAGCAAATTCCTATCGGCAACTAATGAAAAACTGTTTTTT
V: TRBV5-1; D: TRBD2; J: TRBJ2-1; size: NA; CDR3: CASSLEAGEDEQFF; DNA: TGCGCCAGCAGCTTGGAGGCGGGGGAGGATGAGCAGTTCTTC
V: TRBV11-2; D: NA; J: TRBJ1-4; size: NA; CDR3: CASSWGQGTTNEKLFF; DNA: TGTGCCAGCAGCTGGGGGCAGGGGACAACTAATGAAAAACTGTTTTTT
V: TRBV4-1; D: TRBD1; J: TRBJ2-1; size: NA; CDR3: CASSLDRAREQFF; DNA: TGCGCCAGCAGCCTGGACAGGGCTCGTGAGCAGTTCTTC
V: TRBV27; D: NA; J: TRBJ2-3; size: NA; CDR3: CASSFGQEGDTQYF; DNA: TGTGCCAGCAGTTTCGGCCAGGAGGGAGATACGCAGTATTTT
V: TRBV19; D: TRBD1; J: TRBJ1-1; size: NA; CDR3: CASRLDRGNTEAFF; DNA: TGTGCCAGCCGCCTGGACAGGGGAAACACTGAAGCTTTCTTT
V: TRBV5-1; D: NA; J: TRBJ2-7; size: NA; CDR3: CASSLDAGTTYEQYF; DNA: TGCGCCAGCAGCTTGGATGCAGGTACCACCTACGAGCAGTACTTC
V: TRBV5-1; D: TRBD1; J: TRBJ1-5; size: once; CDR3: CASSFLGQGNQPQHF; DNA: TGCGCCAGCAGCTTTTTAGGACAGGGGAATCAGCCCCAGCATTTT
V: TRBV7-8; D: TRBD2; J: TRBJ2-1; size: NA; CDR3: CASSSAPGGLAGHGEQFF; DNA: TGTGCCAGCAGCTCGGCCCCCGGCGGGCTAGCGGGACATGGTGAGCAGTTCTTC